This T cell receptor beta chain was recorded in a study of blood T cell repertoires in COVID-19. Produced via immunoSEQ multiplex PCR; TCRdb's table is partial and in-frame only. The sample has 80,000 or so clones; approximately 78% are singletons. The germline gives CDR1 SNHLY, CDR2 FYNNEI. The V end was cut by 1 base, the J end by 6 bases, with 12 bases between. The CDR3 spans 14 residues. The TCR comes from a man aged 55 to 70 with acute or convalescent COVID-19. Sample: peripheral blood. The chain couples TRBV2 to TRBJ1-2; tentatively, D is TRBD1 (6 bases). The CDR3 DNA sequence: TGTGCCAGCAGTGAAGGACTCAGGGGAGATGGCTACACCTTC. Translated: CASSEGLRGDGYTF.